The TCR beta chain under discussion was sequenced for a study of T-cell reconstitution after alpha-beta-depleted transplantation in children. Study-wide findings and caveats: It was reported that alpha-beta T cells came from several hundred expanded graft clones (about two months after transplant).

For TCRbeta, the library was prepared with unique molecular identifiers. TCRdb fed the PCR reads into MiXCR, producing one record per CDR3 protein. Here the sample spans fewer than 550,000 distinct CDR3 sequences, around 10% being singletons. The CDR3 extends over 18 amino acids. Trimming removed 7 bases from V and 0 bases from J, with 22 bases in between. This clonotype has more than one count but fewer than ten. Its antigen is currently unknown. The chain uses TRBV12-3 or TRBV12-4 and TRBJ2-1; possible D gene TRBD1, 7 bases. The receptor was isolated from a female patient aged 2 to 10 who had a stem cell transplant for aplastic anemia, so the T cells may come from the graft donor. Source: PBMCs, mostly from graft donor cells, taken 180 days after TCRalphabeta/CD19-depleted stem cell transplant. CDR3 DNA: TGTGCCAGCAAGTCTGGCCCCCCGGGGGACAGCTCCTACAATGAGCAGTTCTTC. Protein product: CASKSGPPGDSSYNEQFF.